The 17 T cell receptor beta chains below all came from one sample that was sequenced in a study of blood T cell repertoires in COVID-19. Clones were sequenced by immunoSEQ multiplex PCR, and TCRdb holds only the in-frame ones, with some missing. The table includes roughly 70,000 clones, around 90% detected once. The specimen was peripheral blood. The receptor source for this set is a woman older than 75 with acute or convalescent COVID-19.

The V gene is TRBV6-5, the J gene TRBJ2-7, with 9 nucleotides matching TRBD1. The CDR3 loop spans 15 amino acids. V lost 2 bases, J lost 4 bases, and 6 bases stayed unmatched. Germline V gene data show CDR1 as MNHEY and CDR2 as SVGAGI. The CDR3 region is CASSYADRGRYEQYF. CDR3 sequence (DNA): TGTGCCAGCAGTTACGCAGACAGGGGGAGGTACGAGCAGTACTTC.

The chain links TRBV6-5 to TRBJ1-2, with TRBD1 matching 9 bases. Germline V gives CDR1 MNHEY, CDR2 SVGAGI. Trimming at V came to 7 bases and at J to 4 bases, leaving 7 bases not matched to a gene. The CDR3 extends over 14 amino acids. The CDR3 sequence: CASTGTGNRYGYTF. In DNA, the CDR3 is TGTGCCAGCACCGGGACAGGGAACCGCTATGGCTACACCTTC.

This sequence joins TRBV5-1 and TRBJ1-6, with 7 bases identical to TRBD1. CDR3 length: 15 residues. Germline loops: CDR1 SGHRS, CDR2 YFSETQ. V lost 4 bases, J lost 7 bases, and 8 bases stayed unmatched. The CDR3 region is CASSLYTGENSPLHF. The DNA for the CDR3 is TGCGCCAGCAGCCTCTACACAGGGGAAAATTCACCCCTCCACTTT.

Only a few counts were recorded for this clone. In the same sample, other DNA sequences code for this CDR3. This CDR3 reads CASSPQGTANQPQHF. The CDR3 nucleotides read TGTGCCAGCTCACCACAGGGGACAGCTAATCAGCCCCAGCATTTT. The chain has TRBV18 and TRBJ1-5; 7 nucleotides agree with TRBD1. The length of the CDR3 is 15 residues. V dropped 1 base and J dropped 4; count of bases not matched to a gene: 4. The germline gives CDR1 KGHSH, CDR2 LQKENI.

The V and J genes are TRBV11-3 and TRBJ2-5; maybe TRBD1 (5 bases). Trimming took 5 bases from V and 4 from J, leaving 17 bases between them. The CDR3 is 15 residues long. Germline loops: CDR1 SGHNT, CDR2 YENEEA. CDR3 protein: CASSPTDLQGETQYF. The CDR3 DNA reads as TGTGCCAGCAGCCCGACAGACCTCCAGGGAGAGACCCAGTACTTC. Using reference TRBV11-3 and TRBJ2-5 for the parts outside the CDR3, the full variable domain is EAGVVQSPRYKIIEKKQPVAFWCNPISGHNTLYWYLQNLGQGPELLIRYENEEAVDDSQLPKDRFSAERLKGVDSTLKIQPAELGDSAVYLCASSPTDLQGETQYFGPGTRLLVL.

The chain employs TRBV7-9 and TRBJ2-7, with 9 bases that match TRBD2. V shed 2 bases and J 4 bases; nucleotides not matched to a gene: 6. This CDR3 comprises 15 residues. CDR1 and CDR2 (germline): SEHNR, FQNEAQ (reference sequence). CDR3 in amino acids: CASSLYGGGAYEQYF. The CDR3 DNA is TGTGCCAGCAGCTTATATGGCGGGGGGGCTTACGAGCAGTACTTC.

In regard to this clone: The DNA is omitted, as the CDR3 cannot be located on it reliably, and the CDR3 follows TCRdb's listing. J is TRBJ1-6 and V is TRBV28. The CDR3 is 21 amino acids in total, end residues counted. Looked up from germline, CDR1 is MDHEN and CDR2 is SYDVKM. Here the CDR3 reads CASSSSGGDRHTYSYNSPLHF.

The V and J genes are TRBV7-9 and TRBJ2-7, with a tentative D call TRBD2 (6 bases). The germline CDR1 and CDR2 sequences are SEHNR and FQNEAQ (reference sequence). V shed 0 bases and J shed 6 bases, with 9 bases lying between them. CDR3 length equals 13 residues. Written as DNA, the CDR3 is TGTGCCAGCAGCTTAGCGGGGGGAGCCGAGCAGTACTTC. Translated: CASSLAGGAEQYF.

The CDR3 region is CASSLDSSYNSPLHF. Here the CDR3 DNA reads TGCGCCAGCAGCTTAGACAGTTCCTATAATTCACCCCTCCACTTT. The chain uses TRBV5-1 and TRBJ1-6, with D perhaps TRBD1 (5 bases). Germline-derived CDR1 and CDR2 are SGHRS and YFSETQ. V was trimmed by 2 bases and J by 1 base, leaving 7 bases between them. This CDR3 has 15 amino acids.

The chain couples TRBV30 to TRBJ2-7, with 9 bases matching TRBD2. This CDR3 region has 14 residues. With 0 bases clipped from V and 2 bases from J, the junction kept 2 bases outside the gene matches. Germline V lookup: CDR1 GTSNPN, CDR2 SVGIG (reference sequence). CDR3: CAWSVASGAYEQYF. The CDR3 DNA reads TGTGCCTGGAGTGTAGCTAGCGGGGCCTACGAGCAGTACTTC.

J is TRBJ1-4 and V is TRBV19; possible D gene TRBD1, 6 bases. Germline CDR1 is LNHDA and CDR2 is SQIVND (reference sequence). This CDR3 region has 14 residues. The germline V and J ends were trimmed by 6 bases and 7 bases, with 15 bases remaining between them. This CDR3 is CASRSPQGSEKLFF. CDR3 DNA sequence: TGTGCCAGTAGGTCACCCCAGGGGAGTGAAAAACTGTTTTTT.

The chain combines TRBV21-1 with TRBJ1-1; whether TRBD1, the table's D call, matches the DNA was not checked. TRBV21-1 is a documented pseudogene. The CDR3 totals 13 residues. The CDR3 DNA sequence: TGTGCCAGAGAACTGGGGGCGGACACTGAAGCTTTCTTT. Amino acid sequence: CARELGADTEAFF.

The rearrangement links TRBV24-1 to TRBJ1-5; a weak D match, TRBD1 (5 bases). Trimming cost V 4 bases and J 5 bases, with 20 bases left between them. This CDR3 is built from 17 residues. The germline gives CDR1 KGHDR, CDR2 SFDVKD. CDR3 region: CATSDSARQGLHQPQHF. CDR3 DNA sequence: TGTGCCACCAGTGACTCCGCTCGTCAGGGCCTTCATCAGCCCCAGCATTTT.

The chain couples TRBV28 to TRBJ2-6; 7 nucleotides match TRBD2. The germline V gene encodes CDR1 MDHEN and CDR2 SYDVKM. Trimming cost V 4 bases and J 2 bases; bases outside gene matches: 11. The CDR3 sequence is 18 residues long. The CDR3 coding sequence is TGTGCCAGCAGTTACCGGACTAGTGGAAAGACTGGGGCCAACGTCCTGACTTTC. It codes for CASSYRTSGKTGANVLTF.

V and J are TRBV19 and TRBJ2-7; D ambiguous. Germline CDR1 reads LNHDA; CDR2 reads SQIVND (reference sequence). Trimming removed 1 base from V and 4 bases from J, with 11 bases in between. CDR3 length: 14 residues. The CDR3 sequence is CASSIGRGKYEQYF. In nucleotides, the CDR3 is TGTGCCAGTAGTATAGGGAGAGGAAAGTACGAGCAGTACTTC.

The chain carries TRBV27 and TRBJ2-2, with 7 bases fitting TRBD1. The V gene's germline CDR1 is MNHEY and CDR2 SMNVEV (reference sequence). This CDR3 spans 12 amino acids. The junction had 11 bases not matched to a gene; V was cut back by 8 bases and J by 14 bases. The CDR3 loop reads CASGNNRGPLFF. DNA of the CDR3: TGTGCCAGCGGGAACAACAGGGGCCCCCTGTTTTTT.

Written as DNA, the CDR3 is TGTGCCAGCAGCCAAGCCCGATCGGGTATAGCCAAAAACATTCAGTACTTC. It specifies CASSQARSGIAKNIQYF. The rearrangement uses TRBV3-1 (or the pseudogene TRBV3-2) and TRBJ2-4, with no clear D. The CDR3 consists of 17 residues. Trimming pared 1 base from V and 0 bases from J, leaving 13 bases between. Germline V gene lookup returns CDR1 LGHDT and CDR2 YNNKEL (reference sequence).